The 27 T cell receptor beta chains reported below all come from one sample, sequenced in a study of blood T cell repertoires in COVID-19. Data came from immunoSEQ multiplex PCR; TCRdb stores just in-frame clones and leaves some out. The repertoire holds fewer than 150,000 clones, with around nine tenths as singletons. Sequenced sample: peripheral blood. These receptors were taken from a woman aged 70 to 79 who had recovered from COVID-19.

The rearrangement uses TRBV9 and TRBJ2-7; 8 bases are a match to TRBD2. V trimming: 4 bases; J trimming: 4 bases; junction bases outside the gene matches: 16. The CDR3 extends over 17 amino acids. Germline CDR1 is SGDLS and CDR2 is YYNGEE. For the CDR3, the DNA is TGTGCCAGCAGCCCACACTTTGGAGCGGGAGAAGGTTACGAGCAGTACTTC. Its protein is CASSPHFGAGEGYEQYF.

The V gene is TRBV5-1, the J gene TRBJ1-1; D unclear. V dropped 0 bases and J dropped 5 bases, with 11 bases sitting between them. CDR3 length: 14 amino acids. CDR1 and CDR2 from the germline V gene are SGHRS and YFSETQ. The DNA for the CDR3 is TGCGCCAGCAGCTTGGTGGGAGGAGGTACTGAAGCTTTCTTT. Protein product: CASSLVGGGTEAFF. The full variable domain, its missing parts supplied by reference TRBV5-1 and TRBJ1-1, is KAGVTQTPRYLIKTRGQQVTLSCSPISGHRSVSWYQQTPGQGLQFLFEYFSETQRNKGNFPGRFSGRQFSNSRSEMNVSTLELGDSALYLCASSLVGGGTEAFFGQGTRLTVV.

The chain recombines TRBV28 with TRBJ2-1, with 9 bases matching TRBD1. Germline V gives CDR1 MDHEN, CDR2 SYDVKM. V shed 4 bases and J 11 bases; nucleotides not matched to a gene: 9. The CDR3 contains 14 residues. In DNA, the CDR3 is TGTGCCAGCAGTTCAGGGACAGGGAGGTCTAAGCAGTTCTTC. It codes for CASSSGTGRSKQFF.

The genes are TRBV28 and TRBJ2-2, with 9 bases identical to TRBD1. The CDR3 contains 15 residues. Germline V CDR1 and CDR2: MDHEN, SYDVKM. The V segment lost 6 bases and the J segment 7 bases; nucleotides outside the gene matches: 9. DNA of the CDR3: TGTGCCAGCAGCCGCAGGACAGGGGAGATCGGGGAGCTGTTTTTT. As protein: CASSRRTGEIGELFF.

The V call is TRBV20-1, the J call TRBJ2-7; 12 bases map to TRBD2. The CDR3 totals 14 residues. Per the germline V gene, CDR1 is DFQATT and CDR2 is SNEGSKA (reference sequence). V gave up 3 bases and J gave up 3 bases; unmatched junction bases: 3. CDR3 nucleotide sequence: TGCAGTGCTAGTCTAGCGGGAGGGCTCTACGAGCAGTACTTC. It translates to CSASLAGGLYEQYF.

The V gene is TRBV6-5, the J gene TRBJ2-7; 10 positions agree with TRBD1. The ends lost 7 bases at V and 4 bases at J; junction bases unmatched: 10. The germline CDR1 and CDR2 sequences are MNHEY and SVGAGI. The CDR3 sequence is 15 residues long. The CDR3 DNA follows: TGTGCCAGCACCGAAGACAGGGGGCGCCGATACGAGCAGTACTTC. It codes for CASTEDRGRRYEQYF.

The V gene is TRBV7-8, the J gene TRBJ2-7; weak D call: TRBD1 (6 bases). The CDR3 extends over 15 amino acids. Per germline, CDR1 SGHVS and CDR2 FQNEAQ. The germline V and J ends were trimmed by 4 bases and 2 bases, with 15 bases remaining between them. This chain's CDR3 is CASSSTGLKAYEQYF. The CDR3 nucleotides are TGTGCCAGCAGCTCCACAGGGCTCAAGGCCTACGAGCAGTACTTC.

The chain has TRBV28 and TRBJ1-1, with TRBD1 matching over 7 bases. The germline V gene encodes CDR1 MDHEN and CDR2 SYDVKM. CDR3 length: 14 residues. The V and J ends lost 4 bases and 1 base, in that order; junction bases with no gene match: 3. Here the CDR3 DNA reads TGTGCCAGCAGTTCGGGACAGTCGAACACTGAAGCTTTCTTT. As protein: CASSSGQSNTEAFF. The full variable domain, its missing parts supplied by reference TRBV28 and TRBJ1-1, is DVKVTQSSRYLVKRTGEKVFLECVQDMDHENMFWYRQDPGLGLRLIYFSYDVKMKEKGDIPEGYSVSREKKERFSLILESASTNQTSMYLCASSSGQSNTEAFFGQGTRLTVV.

The chain employs TRBV6-2 or TRBV6-3 and TRBJ2-3; 7 nucleotides align to TRBD2. CDR1 is MNHEY, CDR2 SVGEGT, per germline. CDR3 length equals 13 residues. V lost 4 bases to trimming and J lost 5 bases; unmatched junction nucleotides: 3. CDR3 DNA: TGTGCCAGCAGTTCGGCGGGGGAAGATACGCAGTATTTT. Its translation is CASSSAGEDTQYF.

This clone was counted a few times. The chain links TRBV19 to TRBJ1-6; D remains ambiguous. V was trimmed by 3 bases and J by 10 bases, leaving 10 bases between them. Per the germline V gene, CDR1 is LNHDA and CDR2 is SQIVND (reference sequence). This CDR3 region has 13 residues. CDR3 sequence reads: CASSMSHQSPLHF. CDR3 nucleotide sequence: TGTGCCAGTAGTATGTCCCACCAGTCACCCCTCCACTTT.

DNA for the CDR3: TGTGCCAGCAGCTCCGGGATCTCCTACGAGCAGTACTTC. It yields the protein CASSSGISYEQYF. This chain joins TRBV5-6 and TRBJ2-7, with D perhaps matching TRBD2 (5 bases). The CDR3 runs to 13 residues. The germline V gene has CDR1 SGHDT and CDR2 YYEEEE. The germline V and J ends were trimmed by 3 bases and 0 bases, with 7 bases remaining between them.

The chain has TRBV5-5 and TRBJ1-4, with TRBD1 as a possible D gene (6 bases). The V end lost 4 bases, the J end lost 8 bases, and 12 bases lay between the germline ends. Germline lookup yields CDR1 SGHKS and CDR2 YYEKEE (reference sequence). The CDR3 length is 13 residues. As DNA, the CDR3 is TGTGCCAGCAGCCCTTACAGGGAAGAAAAACTGTTTTTT. Protein product: CASSPYREEKLFF.

The V gene is TRBV6-5, the J gene TRBJ2-3; 10 bases are shared with TRBD2. Trimming at V came to 8 bases and at J to 1 base, leaving 3 bases not matched to a gene. Germline V gene lookup returns CDR1 MNHEY and CDR2 SVGAGI. CDR3 size: 14 residues. CDR3 sequence reads: CASLGLAGTDTQYF. CDR3 DNA sequence: TGTGCCAGCTTAGGACTAGCGGGCACAGATACGCAGTATTTT.

The CDR3 DNA follows: TGTGCCATCAGTGGGACGACAGGATCCTACGAGCAGTACTTC. Protein sequence: CAISGTTGSYEQYF. The chain combines TRBV10-3 with TRBJ2-7; D might be TRBD1 (6 bases). The germline CDR1 and CDR2 sequences are ENHRY and SYGVKD. This CDR3 has 14 amino acids. V shed 4 bases and J shed 1 base, with 11 bases lying between them.

This sequence joins TRBV30 and TRBJ1-3; D call uncertain. Trimming cost V 2 bases and J 0 bases, with 11 bases left between them. This CDR3 spans 15 amino acids. Germline V gives CDR1 GTSNPN, CDR2 SVGIG (reference sequence). CDR3 DNA: TGTGCCTGGAGTCGCCCCCGTAGCTCTGGAAACACCATATATTTT. It yields the protein CAWSRPRSSGNTIYF.

The genes are TRBV7-2 and TRBJ2-7, with no clear D. Germline V gene lookup returns CDR1 SGHTA and CDR2 FQGNSA. Deletions cut 4 bases from V and 7 bases from J, with 17 bases between. The CDR3 loop spans 14 amino acids. CDR3 amino acids: CASSSLPNLGEQYF. Written as DNA, the CDR3 is TGTGCCAGCAGCTCCCTCCCAAACCTCGGGGAGCAGTACTTC.

The V and J genes are TRBV2 and TRBJ1-2, with 7 bases aligning to TRBD1. There are 15 residues in the CDR3. The J segment lost 1 base and the V segment lost 6 bases, leaving 8 bases of the junction unmatched. From germline, CDR1 is SNHLY and CDR2 FYNNEI. The CDR3 reads CASSPGQAGNYGYTF. The CDR3 DNA sequence: TGTGCCAGCAGCCCTGGACAGGCCGGTAACTATGGCTACACCTTC. The entire variable domain, with the rest obtained from reference TRBV2 and TRBJ1-2, is as follows: EPEVTQTPSHQVTQMGQEVILRCVPISNHLYFYWYRQILGQKVEFLVSFYNNEISEKSEIFDDQFSVERPDGSNFTLKIRSTKLEDSAMYFCASSPGQAGNYGYTFGSGTRLTVV.

This chain joins TRBV10-1 and TRBJ1-2, with D possibly TRBD1 on 6 matching bases. CDR1 and CDR2 from the germline V gene are WNHNN and SYGVQD (reference sequence). The CDR3 has 14 residues. V dropped 8 bases and J dropped 8 bases, with 21 bases sitting between them. The chain's CDR3 is CASSRTARFEGYTF. For the CDR3, the DNA is TGCGCCAGCTCCCGGACAGCCCGCTTTGAGGGCTACACCTTC.

The chain recombines TRBV4-3 with TRBJ2-3; 12 bases agree with TRBD2. Germline V CDR1 and CDR2: LGHNA, YSLEER. V was pared by 0 bases and J by 5 bases, with 12 bases of the junction left unmatched. The CDR3 has 19 amino acids. The CDR3 sequence: CASSQDHPYLAGGQDTQYF. The CDR3 DNA sequence: TGCGCCAGCAGCCAAGATCATCCCTATCTAGCGGGGGGGCAAGATACGCAGTATTTT.

V and J are TRBV18 and TRBJ1-6; D is unclear. The V gene's germline CDR1 is KGHSH and CDR2 LQKENI. This CDR3 spans 14 amino acids. Trimming took 2 bases from V and 6 from J, leaving 8 bases between them. CDR3 amino acids: CASSPATVNSPLHF. The CDR3 region has the DNA TGTGCCAGCTCACCAGCTACCGTTAATTCACCCCTCCACTTT.

This chain links TRBV7-8 with TRBJ2-1; 12 bases line up with TRBD2. Per the germline V gene, CDR1 is SGHVS and CDR2 is FQNEAQ. The CDR3 sequence is 15 residues long. The trim removed 2 bases at V and 8 bases at J, leaving 4 bases unmatched. This CDR3 is CASSLLAGGEYEQFF. CDR3 nucleotide sequence: TGTGCCAGCAGCTTACTAGCGGGAGGGGAATATGAGCAGTTCTTC.

V is TRBV27 and J is TRBJ2-3; D is unclear. This CDR3 has 20 amino acids. CDR1 MNHEY and CDR2 SMNVEV come from the germline V gene (reference sequence). V lost 1 base and J lost 1, with 24 bases in between. CDR3 sequence reads: CASSLYSYNRASAGTDTQYF. The CDR3, as DNA: TGTGCCAGCAGTTTATACAGCTACAACCGTGCGTCTGCTGGCACAGATACGCAGTATTTT.

The chain is built from TRBV5-1 and TRBJ2-5, with TRBD1 as a possible D gene (6 bases). CDR1 is SGHRS and CDR2 is YFSETQ in the germline V gene. Trimming pared 2 bases from V and 2 bases from J, leaving 7 bases between. This CDR3 contains 13 residues. The CDR3 protein is CASSLQGQETQYF. The CDR3 nucleotides are TGCGCCAGCAGCTTACAGGGTCAAGAGACCCAGTACTTC.

DNA for the CDR3: TGTGCCAGCTCACTGAATCAGGGGGCGTATGGCTACACCTTC. Amino acid sequence: CASSLNQGAYGYTF. This chain joins TRBV18 and TRBJ1-2; 8 nucleotides line up with TRBD1. V was pared by 4 bases and J by 5 bases, with 6 bases of the junction left unmatched. This CDR3 has 14 amino acids. The germline V gene encodes CDR1 KGHSH and CDR2 LQKENI.

The gene calls are TRBV2 and TRBJ1-5; 7 positions agree with TRBD1. V gave up 2 bases and J gave up 11 bases; unmatched junction bases: 9. Germline-derived CDR1 and CDR2 are SNHLY and FYNNEI. This CDR3 is 14 amino acids long. The CDR3 coding sequence is TGTGCCAGCAGTGAATGGTTGGGGACAGTGACCCAGCATTTT. Translating it yields CASSEWLGTVTQHF.

The chain links TRBV7-2 to TRBJ2-1; TRBD1 is a possible D gene (5 bases). The CDR3 totals 14 residues. Germline V gives CDR1 SGHTA, CDR2 FQGNSA. V was trimmed by 5 bases and J by 2 bases, leaving 10 bases between them. DNA of the CDR3: TGTGCCAGCAGCCCACAAGGGGCCTACAATGAGCAGTTCTTC. Protein: CASSPQGAYNEQFF. Full variable domain (rest looked up from reference TRBV7-2 and TRBJ2-1): GAGVSQSPSNKVTEKGKDVELRCDPISGHTALYWYRQSLGQGLEFLIYFQGNSAPDKSGLPSDRFSAERTGGSVSTLTIQRTQQEDSAVYLCASSPQGAYNEQFFGPGTRLTVL.

The J gene is TRBJ1-3, the V gene TRBV27; D uncertain. From germline, CDR1 is MNHEY and CDR2 SMNVEV (reference sequence). This CDR3 comprises 13 residues. Between the trimmed V and J ends, which lost 5 bases and 2 bases, there was a span of 7 bases. Here the CDR3 DNA reads TGTGCCAGCAGTACTACAACTGGAAACACCATATATTTT. It codes for CASSTTTGNTIYF.